This entry is about one T cell receptor beta chain. These data originate in a study of blood T cell repertoires in COVID-19. Original analysis: Nucleated cell number was recorded as an estimate derived from reference gene primer amplification. The method was immunoSEQ multiplex PCR; TCRdb's version includes in-frame clones alone and lacks a portion of them. For V, J and clone size, that table is used; D and trimming come from the DNA. The sample lists fewer than 50,000 clones; over 70% were seen once. J was trimmed by 4 bases and V by 8 bases; bases with no gene match: 2. From germline, CDR1 is ENHRY and CDR2 SYGVKD. CDR3 length equals 13 residues.

The TCR originated in a woman of 80 years or more with active or convalescent COVID-19. The chain combines TRBV10-3 with TRBJ1-6; 7 bases are a match to TRBD1. What was sequenced was peripheral blood. The CDR3 spells CAIGTEYNSPLHF. DNA for the CDR3: TGTGCCATCGGGACAGAGTATAATTCACCCCTCCACTTT.